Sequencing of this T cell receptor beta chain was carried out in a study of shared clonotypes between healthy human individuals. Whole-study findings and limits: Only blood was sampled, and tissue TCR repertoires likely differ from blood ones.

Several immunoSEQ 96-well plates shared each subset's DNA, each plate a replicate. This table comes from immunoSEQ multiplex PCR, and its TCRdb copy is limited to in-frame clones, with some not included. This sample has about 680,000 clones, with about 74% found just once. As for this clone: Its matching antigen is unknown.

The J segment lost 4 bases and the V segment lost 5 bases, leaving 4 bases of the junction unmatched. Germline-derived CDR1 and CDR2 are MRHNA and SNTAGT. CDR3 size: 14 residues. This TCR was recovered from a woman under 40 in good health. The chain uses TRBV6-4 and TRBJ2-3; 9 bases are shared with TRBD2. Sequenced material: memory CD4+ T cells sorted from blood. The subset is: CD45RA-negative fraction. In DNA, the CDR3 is TGTGCCAGCAGTAAAGCGGGAGGCCCAGATACGCAGTATTTT. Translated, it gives CASSKAGGPDTQYF.